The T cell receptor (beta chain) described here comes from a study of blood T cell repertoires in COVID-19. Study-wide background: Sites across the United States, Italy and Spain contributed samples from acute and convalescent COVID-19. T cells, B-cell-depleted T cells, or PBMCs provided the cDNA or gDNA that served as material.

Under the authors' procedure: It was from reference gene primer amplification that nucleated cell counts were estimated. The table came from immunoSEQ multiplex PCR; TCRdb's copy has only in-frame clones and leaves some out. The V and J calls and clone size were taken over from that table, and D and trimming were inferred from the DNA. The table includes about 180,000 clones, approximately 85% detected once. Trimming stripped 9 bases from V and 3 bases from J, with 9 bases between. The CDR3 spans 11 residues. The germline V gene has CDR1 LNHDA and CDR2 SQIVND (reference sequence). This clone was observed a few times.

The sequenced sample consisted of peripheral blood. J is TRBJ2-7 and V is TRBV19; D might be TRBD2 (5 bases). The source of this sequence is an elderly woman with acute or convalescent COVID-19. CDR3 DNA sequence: TGTGCCAGCGGGATAAACTACGAGCAGTACTTC. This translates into CASGINYEQYF.